Listed below are T cell receptor beta chains from one sample, sequenced in a study of T-cell reconstitution after alpha-beta-depleted transplantation in children. Each CDR3 protein is one row after TCRdb ran MiXCR on the PCR reads. The sample records about 420,000 distinct CDR3 sequences, about a tenth being singletons. The input for sequencing was PBMCs from the stem cell graft donor, taken from the stem cell graft. These receptors came from a human donor who donated a stem cell graft to a child with acute myeloid leukemia. Both conserved end residues are part of each CDR3.

CASSSRQGNYEQYF	TRBJ2-7	TRBV7-2
CASKKGAGNSPLHF	TRBJ1-6	TRBV12-3/TRBV12-4
CASSLSQGSGNTIYF	TRBJ1-3	TRBV7-7
CASSRTSGDTVVQFF	TRBJ2-1	TRBV12-3/TRBV12-4
CASQAGEQFF	TRBJ2-1	TRBV10-2
CASRARGLGTDTQYF	TRBJ2-3	TRBV6-2/TRBV6-3
CSAKRGEKLFF	TRBJ1-4	TRBV20-1
CASSLSRAKNIQYF	TRBJ2-4	TRBV12-3/TRBV12-4
CSAIYRGRGTEAFF	TRBJ1-1	TRBV20-1
CASRRQGGDEKLFF	TRBJ1-4	TRBV6-1
CASSLGTVYNEQFF	TRBJ2-1	TRBV14
CATSRDLENTEAFF	TRBJ1-1	TRBV15
CSAVGTGATNEKLFF	TRBJ1-4	TRBV20-1
CASSRQDGDTQYF	TRBJ2-3	TRBV5-6
CASSQDRASPYEQYF	TRBJ2-7	TRBV4-3
CASSNLGAAINGYTF	TRBJ1-2	TRBV6-5
CASSLTGVAGDTQYF	TRBJ2-3	TRBV7-3
CASSLAAGSSTDTQYF	TRBJ2-3	TRBV5-1
CASFRDSQETQYF	TRBJ2-5	TRBV5-1
CASSLNMAGELFF	TRBJ2-2	TRBV5-1
CSARDQSYEQYF	TRBJ2-7	TRBV20-1
CASSLMQYSYEQYF	TRBJ2-7	TRBV5-1
CASSLVRGTDTQYF	TRBJ2-3	TRBV5-1
CASMREGGNEQFF	TRBJ2-1	TRBV6-2/TRBV6-3
CARGMGFLETQYF	TRBJ2-5	TRBV7-9
CATSRDGGVFF	TRBJ2-2	TRBV15
CASSLKSYTEAFF	TRBJ1-1	TRBV27
CAWMVGASSYNEQFF	TRBJ2-1	TRBV30
CSANGQRQETQYF	TRBJ2-5	TRBV20-1
CSALAGGPSETQYF	TRBJ2-5	TRBV20-1
CASSLKRGPEQYF	TRBJ2-7	TRBV9
CASTHTSGGAGEQFF	TRBJ2-1	TRBV6-1
CASSSPGQQSGTQYF	TRBJ2-5	TRBV25-1
CSAGRDGSEQYF	TRBJ2-7	TRBV29-1
CASSAYTEGILSYNEQFF	TRBJ2-1	TRBV12-3/TRBV12-4
CSARPLAGAYNEQFF	TRBJ2-1	TRBV20-1
CASSHGGQSSYEQYF	TRBJ2-7	TRBV4-1
CASSLKRSEAFF	TRBJ1-1	TRBV7-3
CASSVRDRRINTQYF	TRBJ2-3	TRBV5-8
CASSPRQARNTEAFF	TRBJ1-1	TRBV12-3/TRBV12-4
CAWSVGQPTQYF	TRBJ2-5	TRBV30
CASSYVLAAPFTDTQYF	TRBJ2-3	TRBV6-2/TRBV6-3
CASSLTGTGISGGQPQHF	TRBJ1-5	TRBV11-2
CSVYSPNYGYTF	TRBJ1-2	TRBV29-1
CASSQPADQHTGELFF	TRBJ2-2	TRBV4-1
CASSPTFGDTQYF	TRBJ2-3	TRBV18
CSAGTGGGNYGYTF	TRBJ1-2	TRBV20-1
CASSGVGELFF	TRBJ2-2	TRBV4-1
CASSVEDRGGEKLFF	TRBJ1-4	TRBV6-1
CASSSLFETQYF	TRBJ2-5	TRBV7-2
CASSFQRLKTGELFF	TRBJ2-2	TRBV7-2